Listed below are T cell receptor beta chains from one sample, sequenced in a study of regulatory T cells in long-lasting Graves disease. TCRdb reprocessed the multiplex PCR reads via MiXCR and lists one record per CDR3 protein. The table records 350,000 to 500,000 distinct CDR3 sequences, roughly a fifth of them present only once. The source was peripheral blood mononuclear cells (PBMCs), collected when the disease was refractory, from a patient treated with antithyroid drugs. These receptors all stem from a female donor with Graves disease. Both conserved end residues are part of each CDR3. D genes are given only for firm matches. The size entry is marked missing in some rows and otherwise reads once, few, many or a size class.

d_call	v_call	clone_size	j_call	cdr3_aa	cdr3_nt
-	TRBV7-2	few	TRBJ2-5	CASSSLGQQETQYF	TGTGCCAGCAGCTCTCTAGGACAGCAAGAGACCCAGTACTTC
-	TRBV6-1	once	TRBJ2-3	CASSPRGEGTDTQYF	TGTGCCAGCAGCCCCAGGGGGGAGGGCACAGATACGCAGTATTTT
-	TRBV28	few	TRBJ2-7	CASSIDGIGGQYF	TGTGCCAGCAGTATCGACGGAATAGGGGGGCAGTACTTC
-	TRBV29-1	few	TRBJ2-2	CSAPGVTGELFF	TGCAGCGCCCCGGGGGTCACCGGGGAGCTGTTTTTT
-	TRBV28	few	TRBJ2-1	CASSSPGARGYNEQFF	TGTGCCAGCAGTTCCCCGGGGGCAAGAGGGTACAATGAGCAGTTCTTC
-	TRBV28	-	TRBJ2-3	CASSLKLPDTQYF	TGTGCCAGCAGTTTAAAGCTCCCAGATACGCAGTATTTT
-	TRBV28	-	TRBJ2-4	CASRGWQGYIQYF	TGTGCCAGCAGAGGCTGGCAGGGATACATTCAGTACTTC
TRBD1	TRBV12-3/TRBV12-4	many	TRBJ1-2	CASSFGTATYGYTF	TGTGCCAGCAGTTTCGGGACAGCAACCTATGGCTACACCTTC
-	TRBV5-1	many	TRBJ1-1	CASSFVEDTEAFF	TGCGCCAGCAGCTTTGTGGAGGACACTGAAGCTTTCTTT
TRBD1	TRBV28	many	TRBJ2-7	CASSATGGLGYEQYF	TGTGCCAGCAGTGCGACAGGGGGCTTAGGCTACGAGCAGTACTTC
-	TRBV18	-	TRBJ2-1	CASSPPGLPPNEQFF	TGTGCCAGCTCACCACCGGGACTCCCTCCCAATGAGCAGTTCTTC
-	TRBV10-2	few	TRBJ2-5	CASSDRITGTPETQYF	TGCGCCAGCAGTGATCGCATTACCGGGACTCCGGAGACCCAGTACTTC
-	TRBV27	many	TRBJ2-1	CASSLSSGSSYNEQFF	TGTGCCAGCAGCTTGTCCAGCGGAAGCTCCTACAATGAGCAGTTCTTC
TRBD2	TRBV4-1	-	TRBJ2-7	CASSQVSGTSGRGAQYF	TGCGCCAGCAGCCAAGTATCGGGGACTAGCGGGAGAGGGGCGCAGTACTTC
TRBD2	TRBV25-1	few	TRBJ2-3	CASSGLAGSQYF	TGTGCCAGCAGTGGACTAGCGGGATCGCAGTATTTT
-	TRBV11-1	many	TRBJ2-2	CASSFGGLANTGELFF	TGTGCCAGCAGCTTCGGGGGGCTCGCGAACACCGGGGAGCTGTTTTTT
-	TRBV10-3	many	TRBJ2-4	CAISEIEAKNIQYF	TGTGCCATCAGTGAAATAGAAGCCAAAAACATTCAGTACTTC
-	TRBV27	many	TRBJ2-5	CASRKRTTLGETQYF	TGTGCCAGCAGAAAAAGGACAACCCTGGGGGAGACCCAGTACTTC
-	TRBV14	few	TRBJ1-2	CASSQGNPTNYGYTF	TGTGCCAGCAGCCAAGGCAACCCAACTAACTATGGCTACACCTTC
TRBD1	TRBV28	many	TRBJ1-4	CASSPGGTGDEKLFF	TGTGCCAGCAGCCCTGGGGGGACAGGGGATGAAAAACTGTTTTTT
TRBD2	TRBV28	-	TRBJ2-1	CASSFVGLAGVPNEQFF	TGTGCCAGCAGTTTTGTGGGACTAGCGGGAGTCCCAAATGAGCAGTTCTTC
-	TRBV6-9	-	TRBJ1-6	CASSYGFSRRSPPHF	TGTGCCAGCAGCTATGGGTTCAGCAGGAGATCACCCCCCCACTTT
TRBD1	TRBV28	few	TRBJ2-2	CASSLLGQNTGELVF	TGTGCCAGCAGTTTGTTGGGACAGAACACCGGGGAGCTGGTTTTT
-	TRBV20-1	many	TRBJ2-5	CTYEVEETQYF	TGCACGTACGAGGTGGAGGAGACCCAGTACTTC
-	TRBV30	-	TRBJ2-7	CAWTPGLRVYEQYF	TGTGCCTGGACCCCGGGTCTCAGGGTCTACGAGCAGTACTTC
-	TRBV12-3/TRBV12-4	many	TRBJ1-6	CASSGSGSNSPLHF	TGTGCCAGCAGCGGATCTGGGAGTAATTCACCCCTCCACTTT
-	TRBV28	many	TRBJ2-7	CASSLVGDYEQYF	TGTGCCAGCAGTTTGGTAGGGGACTACGAGCAGTACTTC
TRBD1	TRBV18	few	TRBJ1-1	CASSNRDRGVTEAFF	TGTGCCAGCTCAAACCGGGACAGGGGGGTCACTGAAGCTTTCTTT
-	TRBV29-1	-	TRBJ2-3	CSVDGGMADTQYF	TGCAGCGTTGATGGCGGGATGGCAGATACGCAGTATTTT
TRBD2	TRBV30	-	TRBJ2-2	CAWTPSSTSGRYTGELFF	TGTGCCTGGACCCCAAGTTCCACTAGCGGGAGGTACACCGGGGAGCTGTTTTTT
-	TRBV15	few	TRBJ2-3	CATSRGIQGLGTDTQYF	TGTGCCACCAGCAGAGGGATACAGGGCCTGGGAACAGATACGCAGTATTTT
-	TRBV28	many	TRBJ2-7	CASIRDGSYEQYF	TGTGCCAGCATCAGAGACGGCTCCTACGAGCAGTACTTC
TRBD2	TRBV28	-	TRBJ2-1	CAIRSGGGSYNEQFF	TGTGCCATCAGATCGGGAGGTGGCTCCTACAATGAGCAGTTCTTC
-	TRBV2	many	TRBJ2-1	CASSEIPPNEQFF	TGTGCCAGCAGTGAAATCCCGCCTAATGAGCAGTTCTTC
-	TRBV5-4	-	TRBJ1-1	CASKVGLYTEAFF	TGTGCCAGCAAGGTTGGGCTTTACACTGAAGCTTTCTTT
-	TRBV30	-	TRBJ1-5	CAWSVERIGQPQHF	TGTGCCTGGAGTGTAGAGCGTATCGGTCAGCCCCAGCATTTT
-	TRBV11-3	few	TRBJ1-5	CASSFPVGGQPQHF	TGTGCCAGCAGCTTCCCGGTGGGGGGTCAGCCCCAGCATTTT
-	TRBV4-2	-	TRBJ1-1	CASSQEGGINTEAFF	TGTGCCAGCAGCCAAGAAGGAGGGATTAACACTGAAGCTTTCTTT
-	TRBV19	-	TRBJ1-3	CASSIAGSGNTIYF	TGTGCCAGTAGTATAGCTGGGTCTGGAAACACCATATATTTT
-	TRBV2	many	TRBJ1-3	CASRAFGGYRRNTIYF	TGTGCCAGCAGAGCTTTCGGGGGATACCGGAGAAACACCATATATTTT
TRBD2	TRBV9	-	TRBJ2-7	CASSAEREDGYEQYF	TGTGCCAGCAGCGCCGAGCGGGAGGATGGTTACGAGCAGTACTTC
TRBD1	TRBV6-2/TRBV6-3	-	TRBJ1-1	CASRDSGTGGLNTEAFF	TGTGCCAGCAGGGACTCAGGGACAGGGGGCCTGAACACTGAAGCTTTCTTT
-	TRBV20-1	-	TRBJ1-2	CRGGNYGYTF	TGCAGGGGCGGTAACTATGGCTACACCTTC
TRBD1	TRBV10-3	many	TRBJ1-2	CATRQGAGLPDGYTF	TGTGCCACCCGACAGGGGGCCGGACTGCCCGATGGCTACACCTTC
-	TRBV27	many	TRBJ1-5	CASSLAGMGNQPQHF	TGTGCCAGCAGTTTAGCAGGGATGGGCAATCAGCCCCAGCATTTT
TRBD2	TRBV3-1	many	TRBJ2-2	CASSQDSGSGSGGELFF	TGTGCCAGCAGCCAAGACAGTGGGAGCGGGAGCGGCGGGGAGCTGTTTTTT
TRBD1	TRBV11-2	few	TRBJ1-1	CASSSPNRGLTEAFF	TGTGCCAGCAGCAGCCCCAACAGGGGGCTCACTGAAGCTTTCTTT
-	TRBV4-1	few	TRBJ1-5	CASSQFKENVNQPQHF	TGCGCCAGCAGCCAATTCAAGGAGAACGTCAATCAGCCCCAGCATTTT